A single sample is the source of the 3 T cell receptor beta chains below, sequenced in a study of shared clonotypes between healthy human individuals. Generated by immunoSEQ multiplex PCR, the TCRdb table keeps only in-frame clones and is missing some. In the table there are approximately 980,000 clones, 76% of which are singletons. Sample: memory CD4+ T cells sorted from blood. The subset: CD45RA-negative fraction. The receptors shown here come from a man younger than 35 in good health.

This clone was found a few times. The chain uses TRBV18 and TRBJ1-5; possibly TRBD1 for D (5 bases). V lost 4 bases and J 5 bases, leaving 9 bases between the germline ends. The CDR3 has 13 residues. From germline, CDR1 is KGHSH and CDR2 LQKENI. CDR3 coding DNA: TGTGCCAGCTCACGACAGCCCGATCAGCCCCAGCATTTT. It codes for CASSRQPDQPQHF.

This clone showed up just a few times. This chain links TRBV5-1 with TRBJ2-1; TRBD2 might be the D (6 bases). V was shortened by 1 base and J by 8 bases, with 13 bases between the two germline ends. Germline CDR1 SGHRS, CDR2 YFSETQ. The CDR3 is made up of 14 amino acids. CDR3 bases: TGCGCCAGCAGCTTGACCCCAGGAGGGCATGAGCAGTTCTTC. Amino acid sequence: CASSLTPGGHEQFF.

The chain uses TRBV7-2 and TRBJ1-5; tentatively, D is TRBD1 (6 bases). Per germline, CDR1 SGHTA and CDR2 FQGNSA. This CDR3 region has 15 residues. Trimming removed 5 bases at V and 0 bases at J, with 11 bases between. The CDR3 nucleotides read TGTGCCAGCAGCATCGGGACACATAGCAATCAGCCCCAGCATTTT. Its translation: CASSIGTHSNQPQHF.